This T cell receptor (beta chain) was recovered during a study of metastatic and nonmetastatic thyroid tumors. Treatment of any kind had been given to no patient before thyroid surgery. TCRdb re-clonotyped the PCR reads via MiXCR. This sample has roughly 41,000 clones; 15% to 20% occur once, and the top ten carry 3.8%. This clone has just a few counts. A much larger clone is a single base away; this may be a read error. Germline V gene sequence: CDR1 SGHNT, CDR2 YYREEE (reference sequence). CDR3 length equals 15 residues. The source material was blood. This sequence originates from a female donor with papillary thyroid cancer or a benign thyroid nodule (not recorded which). Some clones in this sample may be carry-over from other donors' samples. V usage is TRBV5-4 and J usage is TRBJ2-1; D is unclear. CDR3 sequence (DNA): TGTGCCAGCAGCTTAGGGTCGCCGACCTACAATGAGCAGATCTTC. Its translation: CASSLGSPTYNEQIF.